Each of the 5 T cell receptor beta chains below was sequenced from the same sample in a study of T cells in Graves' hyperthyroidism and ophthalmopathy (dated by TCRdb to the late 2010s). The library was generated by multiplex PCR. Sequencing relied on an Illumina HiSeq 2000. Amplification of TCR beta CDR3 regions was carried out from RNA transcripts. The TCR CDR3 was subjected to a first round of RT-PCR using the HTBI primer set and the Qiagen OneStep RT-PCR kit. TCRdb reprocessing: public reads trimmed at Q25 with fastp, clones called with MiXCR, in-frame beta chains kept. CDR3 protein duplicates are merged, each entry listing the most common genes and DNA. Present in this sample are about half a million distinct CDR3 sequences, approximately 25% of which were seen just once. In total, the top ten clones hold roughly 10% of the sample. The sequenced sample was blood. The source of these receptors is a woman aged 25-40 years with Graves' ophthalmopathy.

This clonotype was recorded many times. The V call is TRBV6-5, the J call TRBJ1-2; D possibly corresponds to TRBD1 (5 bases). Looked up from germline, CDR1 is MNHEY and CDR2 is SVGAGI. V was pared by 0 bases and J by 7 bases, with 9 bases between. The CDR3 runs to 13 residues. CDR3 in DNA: TGTGCCAGCAGTTACTCTCAGGGTTCTGGCTACACCTTC. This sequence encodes CASSYSQGSGYTF.

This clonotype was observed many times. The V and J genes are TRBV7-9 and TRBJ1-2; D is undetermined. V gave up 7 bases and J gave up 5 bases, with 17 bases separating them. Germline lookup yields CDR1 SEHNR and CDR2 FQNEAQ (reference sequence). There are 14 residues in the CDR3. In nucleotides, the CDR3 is TGTGCCAGCACCCCCGCGCAGGTTAGATATGGCTACACCTTC. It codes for CASTPAQVRYGYTF. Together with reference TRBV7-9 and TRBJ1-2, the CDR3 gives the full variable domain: DTGVSQNPRHKITKRGQNVTFRCDPISEHNRLYWYRQTLGQGPEFLTYFQNEAQLEKSRLLSDRFSAERPKGSFSTLEIQRTEQGDSAMYLCASTPAQVRYGYTFGSGTRLTVV.

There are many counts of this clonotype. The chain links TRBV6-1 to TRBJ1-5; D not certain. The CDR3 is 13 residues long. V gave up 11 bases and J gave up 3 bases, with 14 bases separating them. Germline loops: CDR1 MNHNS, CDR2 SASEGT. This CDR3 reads CAPSTGINQPQHF. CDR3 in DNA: TGTGCCCCCTCCACCGGGATCAATCAGCCCCAGCATTTT.

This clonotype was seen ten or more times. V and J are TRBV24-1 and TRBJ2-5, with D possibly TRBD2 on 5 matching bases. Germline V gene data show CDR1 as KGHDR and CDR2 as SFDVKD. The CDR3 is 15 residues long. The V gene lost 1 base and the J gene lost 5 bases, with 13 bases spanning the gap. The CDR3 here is CATSDFNGRWETQYF. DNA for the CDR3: TGTGCCACCAGTGATTTTAATGGGAGATGGGAGACCCAGTACTTC.

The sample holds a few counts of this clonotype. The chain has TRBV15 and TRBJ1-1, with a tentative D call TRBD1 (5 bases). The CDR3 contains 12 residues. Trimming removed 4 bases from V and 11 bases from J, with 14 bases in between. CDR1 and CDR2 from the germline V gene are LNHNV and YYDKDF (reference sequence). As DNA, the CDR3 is TGTGCCACCAGCACCGGGACCCGGGGGGCTTTCTTT. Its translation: CATSTGTRGAFF. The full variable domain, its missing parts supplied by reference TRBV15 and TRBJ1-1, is DAMVIQNPRYQVTQFGKPVTLSCSQTLNHNVMYWYQQKSSQAPKLLFHYYDKDFNNEADTPDNFQSRRPNTSFCFLDIRSPGLGDTAMYLCATSTGTRGAFFGQGTRLTVV.